These 3 T cell receptor beta chains were sequenced from one sample in a study of blood T cell repertoires in COVID-19. TCRdb's table, derived via immunoSEQ multiplex PCR, lists solely in-frame clones and lacks some. The sample includes just over 90,000 clones, approximately 80% of them seen just once. The sample comprised peripheral blood. The receptors stem from an older man with acute or convalescent COVID-19.

The chain is built from TRBV7-9 and TRBJ1-4; TRBD1 might be the D (6 bases). This CDR3 comprises 15 residues. Looked up from germline, CDR1 is SEHNR and CDR2 is FQNEAQ (reference sequence). V lost 10 bases and J 4 bases, leaving 19 bases between the germline ends. The CDR3 nucleotides are TGTGCCATCACCCGAAGTCCCAGGGGTAATGAAAAACTGTTTTTT. It specifies CAITRSPRGNEKLFF.

This CDR3 reads CASSIIRGFGEQFF. CDR3 nucleotide sequence: TGTGCCAGTAGTATAATTCGGGGGTTTGGTGAGCAGTTCTTC. The chain employs TRBV19 and TRBJ2-1, with a tentative D call TRBD2 (6 bases). There are 14 residues in the CDR3. Germline V gene data show CDR1 as LNHDA and CDR2 as SQIVND (reference sequence). V was shortened by 2 bases and J by 9 bases, with 14 bases between the two germline ends.

V gene TRBV7-3 combines with J gene TRBJ2-1; D not resolved. Trimming left V 0 bases short and J 0 bases short, with 6 bases between. The CDR3 runs 15 residues. Germline CDR1 is SGHTA and CDR2 is FQGTGA. The DNA for the CDR3 is TGTGCCAGCAGCTTAACAAGGAGCTCCTACAATGAGCAGTTCTTC. Translating gives CASSLTRSSYNEQFF.